Listed below are T cell receptor beta chains from one sample, sequenced in a study of Ad26.COV2.S vaccination and SARS-CoV-2 variants. Generated by immunoSEQ multiplex PCR, the TCRdb table keeps only in-frame clones and is missing some. In the table there are hundreds of thousands of clones, around 87% of which are singletons. Specimen: peripheral blood, collected in a trial of Ad26.COV2.S vaccine versus placebo. All receptors come from a person aged 18-65 years who received the Ad26.COV2.S COVID-19 vaccine or a placebo. Each CDR3 is given without its conserved first and last residue. Not every row has a clone size; where given, it reads once, few, many or a size class.

J	size	V	CDR3
TRBJ1-1	-	TRBV4-1	ASSSEGNTEAF
TRBJ2-1	once	TRBV10-3	AIRNEQF
TRBJ1-4	-	TRBV7-9	ASSLGDGNEKLF
TRBJ2-1	once	TRBV7-3	ASSPRRSSYNEQF
TRBJ2-7	-	TRBV19	ASSIHRGSYEQY
TRBJ1-2	-	TRBV25-1	ASSSRSYGYT
TRBJ2-7	-	TRBV5-1	ASSLGQGATYEQY
TRBJ2-5	-	TRBV3-1/TRBV3-2	ASSLRQETQY
TRBJ1-6	-	TRBV21-1	ASSWGHRGLSDSPLH
TRBJ1-6	-	TRBV6-2/TRBV6-3	ASSYSQGAGNSPLH
TRBJ2-3	once	TRBV21-1	ASQARDTLP